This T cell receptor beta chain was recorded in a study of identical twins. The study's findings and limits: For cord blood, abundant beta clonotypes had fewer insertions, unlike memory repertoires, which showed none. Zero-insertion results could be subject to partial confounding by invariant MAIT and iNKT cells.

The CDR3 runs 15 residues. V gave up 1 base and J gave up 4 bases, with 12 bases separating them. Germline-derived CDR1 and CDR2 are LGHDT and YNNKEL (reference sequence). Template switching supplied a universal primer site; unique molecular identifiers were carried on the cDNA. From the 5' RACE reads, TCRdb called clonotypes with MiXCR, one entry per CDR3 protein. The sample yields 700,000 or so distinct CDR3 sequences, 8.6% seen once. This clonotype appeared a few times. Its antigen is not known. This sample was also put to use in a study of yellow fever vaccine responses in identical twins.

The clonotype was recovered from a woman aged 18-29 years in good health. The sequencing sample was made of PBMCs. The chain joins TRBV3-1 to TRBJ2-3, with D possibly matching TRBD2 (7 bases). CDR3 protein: CASSQGGGGADTQYF. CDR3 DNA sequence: TGTGCCAGCAGCCAAGGAGGGGGAGGGGCAGATACGCAGTATTTT.